Here is one TCR beta chain with its context. Its cognate antigen has yet to be identified. No much larger clonotype is one base removed from it; base qualities were not supplied. These data come from a study of cytomegalovirus exposure and HLA in healthy donors (TCRdb year 2017). With respect to the entire study: An earlier analysis of some 600 of the donors reported about 300 Gb of sequence data and 95 million to 120 million unique TCR beta sequences obtained from 180 million or so T cells. Both class I and class II loci were covered by HLA typing, at four-digit resolution. The number of typed donors differed by locus: 629-630 for A, B, C, DRB1 and DQB1; 500 to 550 for DQA1; approximately 610 for DPA1; and roughly 450 for DPB1. Donor age, sex, ethnicity and CMV serostatus were compiled together with the repertoire data. An earlier analysis of some 600 of the donors applied high-throughput TCR beta sequencing to assess whether each TCR beta V gene segment acted as functional or pseudogenic. Among 398 genotyped donors of the cohort, an average of around 240,000 unique TCR beta nucleotide sequences were sequenced per donor, roughly a sixth of them non-productive. Roughly 290 gigabases of sequencing data and around 80 million unique TCR sequences made up an early release that covered over 550 HLA-typed donors. About 5 DR-DQ haplotypes were handled as single units for association and clustering, since linkage in the cohort was strong. Among the approximately 400 genotyped donors, around 81% belonged to the genetic ancestry cluster associated with self-reported Caucasian donors. The study aimed to test whether cataloging public T cell receptors could reveal signatures of past pathogen exposure. To predict cytomegalovirus infection status, the study brought together high-throughput TCR immunosequencing, statistical association of individual TCRs with disease status, and machine learning. A later analysis re-examined previously published TCR beta repertoires from just over 650 donors and added high-resolution HLA genotyping to investigate patterns of TCR occurrence. Every discovery cohort repertoire had been produced on one sequencing platform. A later genetic analysis used genome-wide SNP genotypes for about 65% of the 666 donors, treating that subset as a discovery cohort. Along with the roughly 670-subject first cohort, a separate validation cohort of 120 different subjects was used. Rather than drawing on any new phenotypic data, the later analysis identified candidate immune exposures from TCR beta sequences and the way those sequences occurred across donors. The T cell repertoires of around 670 subjects were profiled by immunosequencing and related to cytomegalovirus serostatus.

The paper as a whole reports these results and caveats: In a later analysis, most CMV-associated TCR beta chains were found to appear HLA-restricted, with HLA associations seemingly driven largely by CMV exposure. A later analysis found that HLA-associated TCR beta chains were more clonally expanded and had lower generation probabilities than equally common non-associated chains. A later genetic analysis reported fewer N-insertions in productive TCRs among donors in an Asian-associated ancestry cluster than the approximately 670-donor mean. Only TCR beta chains were sequenced in this cohort, and the absence of alpha or paired-chain data limited detectable features. In a later genetic analysis, a missense DCLRE1C variant was associated with V-gene and J-gene trimming of TCR beta chains, and the association was replicated in an independent cohort. The only immune exposure information available for the cohort was CMV serostatus. The study listed 150 to 200 TCR beta chains as associated with cytomegalovirus. Linkage disequilibrium might explain the correlated functional status among segregating V segments, but an unknown experimental factor could not be excluded. In vitro tests confirmed that a few of the cytomegalovirus-associated TCR beta chains recognize cytomegalovirus antigens. The authors suggested that the approach could potentially be generalized to other disease states and immunological phenotypes. A further reported finding was that TCR beta sequences accurately predicted the HLA-A and HLA-B alleles for most subjects in the first cohort. The classifier was reported to diagnose cytomegalovirus status with high specificity and sensitivity in both the original and validation cohorts. Sequencing depth was assumed to be roughly uniform across donors in the presence/absence analyses, though that assumption may not hold. Some IMGT-functional V segments, including TRBV6-2 and TRBV6-3, could not be distinguished by the 87-base-pair reads and were therefore excluded. A later analysis reported that several top co-occurrence clusters appeared linked to parvovirus B19, influenza, CMV and Epstein-Barr virus. In an earlier analysis of 587 of the donors, most TCR beta V segments were observed in productive rearrangements about 87% or about 30% of the time, broadly matching IMGT annotations. A cluster of highly shared sequence variants was judged likely to represent a technical artifact of the sequencing pipeline. Specific HLA alleles were associated with 15,000 to 20,000 TCR beta sequences at a false discovery rate of 0.05 in a later analysis. Most TCR sequences were observed very rarely across donors, whereas some public TCRs were present in many individuals. Because some donors lacked HLA typing at each locus, the association tests relied only on the typed subset. According to a later analysis, TCR association rates differed among HLA loci, with DRB1 alleles showing the most associated TCRs and HLA-C alleles showing the fewest. Assigning TCR associations to individual alleles was difficult when HLA alleles, especially DR and DQ, strongly co-occurred. Because counts were too low, fewer than 20 rarely observed V segments, including chromosome 9 orphons, were excluded from the earlier analysis of fewer than 650 of the donors.

V is cut back by 2 bases and J by 0 bases, with 4 bases in the junction unmatched. The CDR3 sequence holds 18 residues, the cysteine and phenylalanine included. The entry retains the CDR3 DNA only, 54 bases that are in frame from base 1. CDR1 and CDR2 are read off the germline V gene as SNHLY and FYNNEI. The library was made by the immunoSEQ multiplex PCR assay. For the multiplex PCR, a mixture combining 60 forward primers for TCR Vbeta segments and 13 reverse primers for TCR Jbeta segments was used. The CDR3 region of rearranged TCR beta genes was amplified from genomic DNA with a multiplex PCR assay. Amplified TCR beta libraries were sequenced as 87-base-pair reads on the Illumina HiSeq System. The paper's data handling went like this. A later analysis tallied around 80 million unique TCR beta chains across the 640 or so repertoires, and about 12 million of those chains were shared by two or more donors. Raw reads were error-corrected and collapsed into unique sequences by a nearest-neighbor algorithm in which closely related sequences were merged to remove PCR and sequencing errors. Alignment of CDR3 sequences to IMGT reference sequences was used to assign V, D and J gene segments. Each retained sequence needed at least a six-nucleotide match to both a V gene segment and a J gene segment. Rearrangements were classified as productive when the CDR3 lacked stop codons and remained in frame with V and J, and all other rearrangements were classified as non-productive. Following IMGT convention, CDR3 was defined as the stretch from the second conserved V-encoded cysteine to the conserved J-encoded phenylalanine. In an earlier analysis of approximately 500 of the donors, sequences lacking an unambiguous match to a single V gene segment were excluded. In an earlier analysis of roughly 600 of the donors, a V segment was called functional when productive rearrangements were above 56.7%, and segregating when the standard deviation between donors exceeded 5%. A statistical classification framework was developed to diagnose cytomegalovirus status using the catalog of TCR beta chain sequences. In a later analysis, TCR nucleotide sequences were compared against IMGT/GENE-DB human TR gene sequences so that V and J genes could be assigned. Using the TCRdist pipeline, a later analysis assigned CDR3 sequences along with most-parsimonious VDJ recombination scenarios. A later analysis defined each TCR beta chain by its CDR3 amino acid sequence plus V-gene family, and excluded reads lacking a unique V-gene family. As a way to deal with suspected cross-contamination and a sequencing artifact, a later analysis dropped 450 to 600 nucleotide sequences that were highly shared and had low generation probability. In a later analysis, a clonal expansion index was calculated for each public chain from normalized within-repertoire ranks of inferred template counts. In a later analysis, generation probabilities were computed with a VDJ recombination model fitted to out-of-frame rearrangements, and the resulting probabilities were checked against IGoR. A later analysis scored TCR-TCR, TCR-HLA and TCR-CMV co-occurrence with hypergeometric tests, applying a repertoire-size bias correction to TCR pairs. A later analysis estimated false discovery rates by permuting HLA or CMV assignments 20 times. In a later analysis, co-occurring TCRs were grouped using DBSCAN, and TCRdist sequence similarity was added for clustering within HLA-allele-positive subsets. Repertoires with fewer than 30,000 or more than 120,000 public chains were left out of co-occurrence clustering, as were four to six repertoires with anomalous nucleotide sharing. TCRdb obtained this table from immuneACCESS and retained in-frame rearrangements with V and J assigned. These tables miss some clones; where compared with another copy, unresolved V genes account for less than half of the shortfall, and the remainder is unexplained. Clone size and V and J calls were adopted from that table, with D and trimming inferred from the DNA. In this sample the table shows roughly 170,000 clones, about 80% of which occur a single time. Of the sample, about 0.64% is held by the ten largest clones.

In total, roughly 710 healthy bone marrow donors made up the cohort. At the time of sampling, every cohort member was nominally healthy, though immune exposures that went unrecorded were likely present. The donor was CMV seronegative and was included in the group of hundreds of seronegative cohort members. A peripheral blood sample was collected from each donor, and TCR beta sequencing was performed on peripheral blood mononuclear cells. Genomic DNA extraction from the blood cell samples was performed with the Qiagen DNeasy Blood Extraction Kit. Sequenced: PBMCs. This clonotype originated in a boy younger than 18 in good health and CMV-seronegative. Recombination linked TRBV2 to TRBJ2-6, with 10 bases in between that match TRBD2. The CDR3 corresponds to CASSEPLAGASGANVLTF. The nucleotide sequence reads TGTGCCAGCAGTGAACCTCTAGCGGGGGCCTCTGGGGCCAACGTCCTGACTTTC.